Listed here are 31 T cell receptor beta chains from one sample, sequenced in a study of identical twins. One entry per CDR3 protein, called by TCRdb with MiXCR from the 5' RACE reads. The sample has about 240,000 distinct CDR3 sequences; about 10% are singletons. Sample: memory T cells sorted from blood. These receptors were taken from a man in his forties or fifties in good health.

The chain recombines TRBV2 with TRBJ1-2; D perhaps matches TRBD1 (6 bases). Germline assignment: CDR1 SNHLY and CDR2 FYNNEI. Trimming stripped 4 bases from V and 6 bases from J, with 15 bases between. The CDR3 length is 14 residues. CDR3 nucleotide sequence: TGTGCCAGCAGTGTTCGGGGGGCACAGAATGGCTACACCTTC. Translating it yields CASSVRGAQNGYTF.

As concerns this clonotype: This may arise from a read error, as a much more abundant clone is one base away. The chain uses TRBV6-1 and TRBJ2-3; the D is unclear. Trimming took off 6 bases at V and 2 bases at J, with 3 bases between the two ends. Germline V gives CDR1 MNHNS, CDR2 SASEGT. CDR3 length: 11 amino acids. The CDR3 reads CASRPTDTQYF. The CDR3 coding sequence is TGTGCCAGCAGGCCCACAGATACGCAGTATTTT.

This clonotype was seen at least ten times. The rearrangement links TRBV15 to TRBJ1-3; maybe TRBD1 (5 bases). V was cut by 7 bases and J by 2 bases, with 18 bases left in between. Germline CDR1 reads LNHNV; CDR2 reads YYDKDF (reference sequence). The CDR3 totals 16 residues. CDR3 amino acids: CATKEGTLKAGNTIYF. CDR3 sequence (DNA): TGTGCCACCAAAGAGGGGACTTTGAAGGCTGGAAACACCATATATTTT.

This clonotype was seen a handful of times. The chain is built from TRBV4-3 and TRBJ2-7; 10 bases align to TRBD1. The CDR3 loop spans 15 amino acids. From germline, CDR1 is LGHNA and CDR2 YSLEER. The trim removed 0 bases at V and 7 bases at J, leaving 6 bases unmatched. The CDR3 DNA is TGCGCCAGCAGCCAAGACTGGACAGGGGGTAATGAGCAGTACTTC. Translated, it gives CASSQDWTGGNEQYF.

This clonotype occurred many times. The chain employs TRBV5-1 and TRBJ2-3, with D possibly matching TRBD2 (7 bases). V lost 4 bases to trimming and J lost 5 bases, with 14 bases between them. Germline values: CDR1 SGHRS, CDR2 YFSETQ. The CDR3 covers 14 residues. Here the CDR3 DNA reads TGCGCCAGCAGCCGGGGCGGGGGACAAGATACGCAGTATTTT. Translation gives CASSRGGGQDTQYF.

This clonotype appeared a few times. This chain uses TRBV6-5 with TRBJ2-7; 7 bases align to TRBD1. V gave up 6 bases and J gave up 5 bases; unmatched junction bases: 10. Germline loops: CDR1 MNHEY, CDR2 SVGAGI. The CDR3 has 14 amino acids. The CDR3 coding sequence is TGTGCCAGCAGGTTACAGGGGCAAAGGGACGAGCAGTACTTC. It yields the protein CASRLQGQRDEQYF.

The chain recombines TRBV20-1 with TRBJ2-7; TRBD1 aligns across 9 bases. Per the germline V gene, CDR1 is DFQATT and CDR2 is SNEGSKA (reference sequence). Unmatched junction bases numbered 4, after V lost 1 base and J lost 3 bases. The CDR3 spans 14 residues. In DNA, the CDR3 is TGCAGTGCTAGAGGGGGACAGGGATTCTACGAGCAGTACTTC. Residues: CSARGGQGFYEQYF.

This clonotype showed up just a few times. V gene TRBV30 combines with J gene TRBJ1-1; D not resolved. Per germline, CDR1 GTSNPN and CDR2 SVGIG (reference sequence). The CDR3 is made up of 14 amino acids. V was pared by 0 bases and J by 0 bases, with 8 bases between. CDR3 loop: CAWSVGIMNTEAFF. CDR3 DNA: TGTGCCTGGAGTGTTGGGATTATGAACACTGAAGCTTTCTTT. Complete variable domain (other parts from reference TRBV30 and TRBJ1-1): SQTIHQWPATLVQPVGSPLSLECTVEGTSNPNLYWYRQAAGRGLQLLFYSVGIGQISSEVPQNLSASRPQDRQFILSSKKLLLSDSGFYLCAWSVGIMNTEAFFGQGTRLTVV.

V usage is TRBV28 and J usage is TRBJ2-1; 8 bases are shared with TRBD1. CDR1 and CDR2 from the germline V gene are MDHEN and SYDVKM. V was clipped by 5 bases and J by 7 bases; unmatched bases: 13. The CDR3 has 16 residues. The DNA for the CDR3 is TGTGCCAGCAGTAGGCCATCAGGGGGCGCGGGAAATGAGCAGTTCTTC. Encoded protein: CASSRPSGGAGNEQFF.

This clonotype was seen repeatedly, ten times or more. V gene TRBV20-1 combines with J gene TRBJ2-1, with D perhaps TRBD2 (6 bases). The V end was cut by 0 bases, the J end by 3 bases, with 12 bases between. Germline lookup yields CDR1 DFQATT and CDR2 SNEGSKA (reference sequence). The CDR3 contains 15 residues. The CDR3, as DNA: TGCAGTGCTAGAGATTTGGAGGGCCGCTACAATGAGCAGTTCTTC. Protein sequence: CSARDLEGRYNEQFF.

A few counts support this clonotype. The chain is built from TRBV27 and TRBJ2-3; D may be TRBD1 or TRBD2 (6 bases each). Germline V CDR1 and CDR2: MNHEY, SMNVEV (reference sequence). Trimming removed 5 bases from V and 1 base from J, with 16 bases in between. The CDR3 consists of 16 residues. CDR3 region: CASSGRGALGTDTQYF. CDR3 DNA: TGTGCCAGCAGTGGAAGGGGGGCCCTTGGCACAGATACGCAGTATTTT.

This clonotype occurred many times. V and J are TRBV12-3 or TRBV12-4 and TRBJ2-7; D is possibly TRBD1 or TRBD2 (6 bases each). There are 17 residues in the CDR3. The V end lost 4 bases, the J end lost 3 bases, and 22 bases lay between the germline ends. The CDR3 DNA sequence: TGTGCCAGCAGTTCTGACCCCGGGACACGGAGGGGCTACGAGCAGTACTTC. Translation gives CASSSDPGTRRGYEQYF.

Worth noting for this clonotype: Just one base apart from a much larger clone, this may be a read error. V gene TRBV20-1 combines with J gene TRBJ1-1, with no clear D. V was pared by 4 bases and J by 2 bases, with 14 bases between. CDR3 length: 14 amino acids. From germline, CDR1 is DFQATT and CDR2 SNEGSKA (reference sequence). The CDR3 spells CSAKVALSNTEAFF. CDR3 in DNA: TGCAGTGCTAAGGTGGCACTTTCAAACACTGAAGCTTTCTTT.

This clonotype was seen more than once but under ten times. This chain connects TRBV29-1 to TRBJ2-5, with TRBD2 identical over 14 bases. The CDR3 is 14 amino acids. Germline CDR1 and CDR2: SQVTM and ANQGSEA. V lost 4 bases and J lost 4; bases outside the gene matches: 2. The DNA for the CDR3 is TGCAGCGTTGGACTAGCGGGGGGGTTAGAGACCCAGTACTTC. Translation: CSVGLAGGLETQYF.

V is TRBV20-1 and J is TRBJ1-2; 9 nucleotides match TRBD1. CDR3 length equals 13 residues. After removal of 6 bases from V and 8 bases from J, the junction contained 10 bases not matched to a gene. Germline assignment: CDR1 DFQATT and CDR2 SNEGSKA (reference sequence). The CDR3 bases are TGCAGTGCCAAGTCAGACAGGGGGGGAGGCTACACCTTC. It translates to CSAKSDRGGGYTF.

The chain uses TRBV2 and TRBJ1-2; D gene unclear. With 4 bases removed from V and 4 bases from J, the gap between germline ends came to 13 bases. This CDR3 has 14 amino acids. CDR1 is SNHLY, CDR2 FYNNEI, per germline. The CDR3 spells CASSAAQIAYGYTF. The CDR3, as DNA: TGTGCCAGCAGTGCCGCTCAGATCGCCTATGGCTACACCTTC.

In its sample, this clonotype was seen many times. The chain carries TRBV20-1 and TRBJ2-3, with 11 nucleotides matching TRBD2. The CDR3 sequence is 14 residues long. CDR1 is DFQATT, CDR2 SNEGSKA, per germline (reference sequence). After removal of 6 bases from V and 1 base from J, the junction contained 3 bases not matched to a gene. In DNA, the CDR3 is TGCAGTGCCACACTAGCGGGGGGCACAGATACGCAGTATTTT. Amino acid sequence: CSATLAGGTDTQYF.

V gene TRBV12-3 or TRBV12-4 combines with J gene TRBJ2-3; D is perhaps TRBD1 (5 bases). This CDR3 comprises 14 residues. The germline V and J ends were trimmed by 2 bases and 4 bases, with 10 bases remaining between them. The CDR3 DNA follows: TGTGCCAGCAGTTTAACTCAGGGCGCAGATACGCAGTATTTT. It encodes CASSLTQGADTQYF.

The rearrangement uses TRBV20-1 and TRBJ1-2; D is uncertain. The CDR3 is 12 amino acids. V dropped 3 bases and J dropped 4 bases, with 9 bases sitting between them. CDR1 and CDR2 (germline): DFQATT, SNEGSKA (reference sequence). CDR3 nucleotides: TGCAGTGCTAGTCCTTTGGGCTATGGCTACACCTTC. It specifies CSASPLGYGYTF.

The chain carries TRBV15 and TRBJ1-1, with a possible D match to TRBD1 (6 bases). V lost 6 bases to trimming and J lost 3 bases, with 14 bases between them. The germline CDR1 and CDR2 sequences are LNHNV and YYDKDF (reference sequence). This CDR3 region has 14 residues. CDR3 protein: CATRRGHRDTEAFF. In DNA form, the CDR3 reads TGTGCCACCAGGCGAGGGCACAGGGACACTGAAGCTTTCTTT.

In this sample, this clonotype turned up a few times. The CDR3 DNA is TGTGCCAGCAGTTTCATTGGATCAGACCGGCTCGGCTATGGCTACACCTTC. Amino acid sequence: CASSFIGSDRLGYGYTF. This chain uses TRBV6-2 or TRBV6-3 with TRBJ1-2; D gene unclear. Trimming took off 4 bases at V and 4 bases at J, with 22 bases between the two ends. The V gene's germline CDR1 is MNHEY and CDR2 SVGEGT. The CDR3 is 17 amino acids.

The gene calls are TRBV6-1 and TRBJ2-6; TRBD1 is a possible D gene (5 bases). The CDR3 runs to 14 residues. Germline CDR1 is MNHNS and CDR2 is SASEGT. Deletions cut 5 bases from V and 3 bases from J, with 8 bases between. For the CDR3, the DNA is TGTGCCAGCAGTCCAGGGTTTGGGGCCAACGTCCTGACTTTC. Translating gives CASSPGFGANVLTF.

This clonotype appeared many times. The chain is built from TRBV7-2 and TRBJ1-2, with a weak D call TRBD1 (6 bases). The V gene's germline CDR1 is SGHTA and CDR2 FQGNSA. The V end was cut by 4 bases, the J end by 3 bases, with 15 bases between. The CDR3 runs to 15 residues. CDR3 bases: TGTGCCAGCAGCTCGCAGCCAGGGGTCGACTATGGCTACACCTTC. Translated: CASSSQPGVDYGYTF.

This clonotype has a count of ten or more. This chain connects TRBV7-2 to TRBJ2-2; 7 bases match TRBD1. This CDR3 comprises 15 residues. V was clipped by 6 bases and J by 1 base; unmatched bases: 5. The germline CDR1 and CDR2 sequences are SGHTA and FQGNSA. CDR3 bases: TGTGCCAGCAGACAGGGGTCGGGGAACACCGGGGAGCTGTTTTTT. This sequence encodes CASRQGSGNTGELFF.

This clonotype has more than one count but fewer than ten. The V call is TRBV14, the J call TRBJ2-1, with TRBD2 matching 7 bases. V was clipped by 0 bases and J by 0 bases; unmatched bases: 5. Germline values: CDR1 SGHDN, CDR2 FVKESK. The CDR3 is 17 amino acids. The CDR3 spells CASSQEDGGSSYNEQFF. The CDR3 coding sequence is TGTGCCAGCAGCCAAGAGGACGGCGGGAGCTCCTACAATGAGCAGTTCTTC. The full variable domain, rest sourced from reference TRBV14 and TRBJ2-1, is EAGVTQFPSHSVIEKGQTVTLRCDPISGHDNLYWYRRVMGKEIKFLLHFVKESKQDESGMPNNRFLAERTGGTYSTLKVQPAELEDSGVYFCASSQEDGGSSYNEQFFGPGTRLTVL.

This clonotype was recorded at least ten times. V gene TRBV7-2 combines with J gene TRBJ1-2; a possible D gene is TRBD1 (6 bases). V was shortened by 4 bases and J by 3 bases, with 12 bases between the two germline ends. Germline assignment: CDR1 SGHTA and CDR2 FQGNSA. The CDR3 sequence is 14 residues long. Here the CDR3 reads CASSSRGPYYGYTF. Written as DNA, the CDR3 is TGTGCCAGCAGCTCACGGGGGCCATACTATGGCTACACCTTC.

The chain combines TRBV7-2 with TRBJ2-1; maybe TRBD1 (6 bases). The V end was cut by 5 bases, the J end by 9 bases, with 11 bases between. The CDR3 is 12 amino acids. Germline V gives CDR1 SGHTA, CDR2 FQGNSA. DNA of the CDR3: TGTGCCAGCAGCGCGACAGGAGTTGAGCAGTTCTTC. Amino acid sequence: CASSATGVEQFF. Full variable domain (rest looked up from reference TRBV7-2 and TRBJ2-1): GAGVSQSPSNKVTEKGKDVELRCDPISGHTALYWYRQSLGQGLEFLIYFQGNSAPDKSGLPSDRFSAERTGGSVSTLTIQRTQQEDSAVYLCASSATGVEQFFGPGTRLTVL.

This clonotype came up many times. CDR3 DNA sequence: TGTGCCAGCAGTTACCCCCCGGGCTCACAGCCCCAGCATTTT. Translation gives CASSYPPGSQPQHF. The chain links TRBV6-2 or TRBV6-3 to TRBJ1-5; the D is unclear. V lost 2 bases and J 7 bases, leaving 12 bases between the germline ends. In germline, CDR1 is MNHEY, CDR2 SVGEGT. This CDR3 contains 14 residues.

The genes are TRBV20-1 and TRBJ2-7; TRBD2 matches 7 bases. There are 13 residues in the CDR3. J lost 4 bases, V lost 5 bases, and 8 bases had no gene match. The germline gives CDR1 DFQATT, CDR2 SNEGSKA (reference sequence). This chain's CDR3 is CSAGGTTPYEQYF. The CDR3 DNA is TGCAGTGCTGGAGGGACTACCCCTTACGAGCAGTACTTC.

The sample holds many counts of this clonotype. This chain connects TRBV20-1 to TRBJ1-3; D possibly corresponds to TRBD1 (5 bases). This CDR3 has 14 residues. Germline CDR1 reads DFQATT; CDR2 reads SNEGSKA (reference sequence). With 2 bases removed from V and 9 bases from J, the gap between germline ends came to 17 bases. The CDR3 region is CSARPGLGPSTIYF. In DNA form, the CDR3 reads TGCAGTGCTAGACCCGGGTTGGGACCGTCCACCATATATTTT.

This clonotype has a count of ten or more. J is TRBJ2-7 and V is TRBV7-2, with D possibly being TRBD2 (5 bases). The germline V gene has CDR1 SGHTA and CDR2 FQGNSA. V lost 0 bases to trimming and J lost 0 bases, with 6 bases between them. The CDR3 runs 14 residues. The chain's CDR3 is CASSLADYSYEQYF. The CDR3 DNA reads as TGTGCCAGCAGCTTAGCCGACTACTCCTACGAGCAGTACTTC.